Below are 9 T cell receptor beta chains sequenced from a single sample in a study of CD8+CD57+ T cells in acquired aplastic anemia. The TCR beta profiling, which covered VDJ combination and CDR3 sequence, was carried out using genomic DNA as the template. MiXCR, run by TCRdb on the reads, gives a single entry per CDR3 protein. This sample carries 130,000 or so distinct CDR3 sequences, about 40% of them seen once, and the ten largest clones take 8.4%. Specimen: sorted CD4+, CD8+, or CD8+CD57+ T cells (not recorded which) from PBMCs. These receptors were collected from a human donor in good health, serving as a control.

V and J are TRBV25-1 and TRBJ2-3; 9 nucleotides agree with TRBD1. V gave up 8 bases and J gave up 9 bases; unmatched junction bases: 12. Germline V gene lookup returns CDR1 MGHDK and CDR2 SYGVNS. This CDR3 region has 14 residues. The CDR3, as DNA: TGTGCCAGCGGCCGGGACAGGGTAACGGGAACGCAGTATTTT. It codes for CASGRDRVTGTQYF.

As regards this clonotype: The junction shows a germline mismatch at one end, possibly a read error. The V and J genes are TRBV7-7 and TRBJ2-5; D gene unclear. CDR1 SSHAT and CDR2 FNYEAQ come from the germline V gene (reference sequence). The CDR3 has 14 residues. The CDR3 DNA follows: TGTGCTAGCAGCTTAGTGGGCCTTGGGGAGACCCAGTACTTC. This translates into CASSLVGLGETQYF.

The CDR3 spells CATSAKPGQGTGEQYF. In DNA form, the CDR3 reads TGTGCCACCAGTGCTAAGCCGGGACAGGGGACCGGGGAGCAGTACTTC. The chain employs TRBV24-1 and TRBJ2-7; 10 bases are a match to TRBD1. Germline V CDR1 and CDR2: KGHDR, SFDVKD. This CDR3 region has 16 residues. V lost 5 bases to trimming and J lost 7 bases; unmatched junction nucleotides: 13.

The chain links TRBV4-1 to TRBJ1-6; perhaps TRBD1 as D (6 bases). The V gene's germline CDR1 is MGHRA and CDR2 YSYEKL. V was clipped by 0 bases and J by 6 bases, with 12 bases between them. This CDR3 has 16 residues. CDR3: CASSQEQGRANSPLHF. In DNA form, the CDR3 reads TGCGCCAGCAGCCAAGAACAGGGCAGGGCTAATTCACCCCTCCACTTT.

This clonotype has at least ten counts. This sequence joins TRBV6-2 or TRBV6-3 and TRBJ2-7, with D unresolved. This CDR3 comprises 17 residues. The ends were cut back, 0 bases at V and 10 bases at J, with 25 bases in the middle. Germline V CDR1 and CDR2: MNHEY, SVGEGT. CDR3 coding DNA: TGTGCCAGCAGTTACTCCGGCGATGTCGGCGGAAAATTAAGACAGTACTTC. It yields the protein CASSYSGDVGGKLRQYF.

The V and J genes are TRBV10-3 and TRBJ2-1; 11 nucleotides match TRBD2. Germline lookup yields CDR1 ENHRY and CDR2 SYGVKD. The V and J ends lost 4 bases and 8 bases, in that order; junction bases with no gene match: 1. The CDR3 sequence is 13 residues long. The CDR3 loop is CAISGLAGHEQFF. The CDR3, as DNA: TGTGCCATCAGTGGACTAGCGGGACATGAGCAGTTCTTC.

A remark on this clonotype: Without the conserved terminal phenylalanine or tryptophan, this CDR3 likely stems from a read error. The limits of the CDR3 on the DNA are not certain, so only TCRdb's listed CDR3 is given. The chain carries TRBV5-1 and TRBJ1-3. Per the germline V gene, CDR1 is SGHRS and CDR2 is YFSETQ. The CDR3 sequence runs 8 residues, both termini included. CDR3 sequence: CASSMRTS.

The CDR3 nucleotides are TGTGCCACCAGTGCCAGCAGCGTTCGACCAGACACAGATACGCAGTATTTT. Its protein product is CATSASSVRPDTDTQYF. The chain carries TRBV24-1 and TRBJ2-3, with D unresolved. The V gene's germline CDR1 is KGHDR and CDR2 SFDVKD. This CDR3 has 17 amino acids. Trimming took off 5 bases at V and 2 bases at J, with 19 bases between the two ends.

This clonotype was recorded many times. The V and J genes are TRBV9 and TRBJ2-3, with 8 nucleotides matching TRBD1. Per germline, CDR1 SGDLS and CDR2 YYNGEE. J was trimmed by 3 bases and V by 7 bases; bases with no gene match: 10. The CDR3 extends over 15 amino acids. CDR3 loop: CASSLQGVETDTQYF. In DNA form, the CDR3 reads TGTGCCAGCTCTTTACAGGGGGTTGAGACAGATACGCAGTATTTT.